The sample holds a few counts of the clone carrying this T cell receptor (beta chain). This entry is derived from a study of human T cells and chemical hapten exposure. Unique molecular identifiers were linked by the library to individual cDNA molecules. MiXCR, applied by TCRdb to the 5' RACE reads, yields one record per CDR3 protein. Of under 150,000 distinct CDR3 sequences listed, roughly a fifth are singletons. The junction had 11 bases not matched to a gene; V was cut back by 6 bases and J by 3 bases. The CDR3 contains 15 residues. In germline, CDR1 is LNHDA, CDR2 SQIVND (reference sequence). Unfractionated whole blood was the source from which total RNA was extracted.

This chain joins TRBV19 and TRBJ2-7, with 7 bases aligning to TRBD2. This receptor was identified in a human donor in good health. The CDR3 spells CASSPKTSNGYEQYF. The CDR3 bases are TGTGCCAGTAGCCCCAAGACTAGCAACGGCTACGAGCAGTACTTC.